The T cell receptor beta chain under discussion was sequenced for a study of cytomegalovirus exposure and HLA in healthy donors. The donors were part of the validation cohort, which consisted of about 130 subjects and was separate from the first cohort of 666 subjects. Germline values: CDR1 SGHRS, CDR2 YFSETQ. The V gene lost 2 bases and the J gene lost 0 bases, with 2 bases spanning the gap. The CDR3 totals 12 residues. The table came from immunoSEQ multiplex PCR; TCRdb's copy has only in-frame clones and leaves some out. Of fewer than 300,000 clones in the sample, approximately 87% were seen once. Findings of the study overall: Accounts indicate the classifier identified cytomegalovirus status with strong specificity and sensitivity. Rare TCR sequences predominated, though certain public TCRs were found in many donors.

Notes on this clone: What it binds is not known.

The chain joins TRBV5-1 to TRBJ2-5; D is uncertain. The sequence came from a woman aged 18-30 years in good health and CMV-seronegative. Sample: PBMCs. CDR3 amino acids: CASSFDQETQYF. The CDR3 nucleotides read TGCGCCAGCAGCTTCGACCAAGAGACCCAGTACTTC.